The 28 T cell receptor beta chains below all came from one sample that was sequenced in a study of cytomegalovirus exposure and HLA in healthy donors. The PCR had 60 Vbeta and 13 Jbeta primers. The method was immunoSEQ multiplex PCR; TCRdb's version includes in-frame clones alone and lacks a portion of them. Here the sample spans about 190,000 clones, over 60% being singletons. The source material was PBMCs. Receptors originate from a man aged 30 to 39 in good health and CMV-seropositive.

This chain connects TRBV19 to TRBJ1-2, with TRBD1 matching over 8 bases. This CDR3 comprises 17 residues. CDR1 LNHDA and CDR2 SQIVND come from the germline V gene (reference sequence). With 0 bases clipped from V and 2 bases from J, the junction kept 8 bases outside the gene matches. The CDR3 DNA reads TGTGCCAGTAGTATAGAGGGGACAGGAACATTGAACTATGGCTACACCTTC. This gives the protein CASSIEGTGTLNYGYTF. The whole variable domain, remainder taken from reference TRBV19 and TRBJ1-2, is DGGITQSPKYLFRKEGQNVTLSCEQNLNHDAMYWYRQDPGQGLRLIYYSQIVNDFQKGDIAEGYSVSREKKESFPLTVTSAQKNPTAFYLCASSIEGTGTLNYGYTFGSGTRLTVV.

This clone showed up just a few times. The rearrangement joins TRBV9 to TRBJ2-7; 9 nucleotides agree with TRBD2. The CDR3 is 14 amino acids. Germline lookup yields CDR1 SGDLS and CDR2 YYNGEE. V lost 4 bases, J lost 7 bases, and 9 bases stayed unmatched. CDR3 region: CASSLGLAPREQYF. CDR3 nucleotides: TGTGCCAGCAGCTTGGGACTAGCTCCCAGGGAGCAGTACTTC.

A word on this clone: At one end the junction does not follow the germline gene, possibly because of a read error. The chain recombines TRBV27 with TRBJ1-1, with TRBD1 as a possible D gene (5 bases). The length of the CDR3 is 15 residues. The germline CDR1 and CDR2 sequences are MNHEY and SMNVEV (reference sequence). The chain's CDR3 is CASSLGAEKNTEASF. CDR3 nucleotides: TGTGCCAGCAGTTTAGGGGCAGAGAAGAACACTGAAGCTTCCTTT.

The gene calls are TRBV6-4 and TRBJ1-5; the D gene is possibly TRBD1 (5 bases). Germline-derived CDR1 and CDR2 are MRHNA and SNTAGT. Trimming removed 6 bases from V and 3 bases from J, with 15 bases in between. The CDR3 contains 15 residues. CDR3 bases: TGTGCCAGCAGCCCCGGAGAAGGGGACAATCAGCCCCAGCATTTT. Translated, it gives CASSPGEGDNQPQHF.

J is TRBJ1-4 and V is TRBV4-1, with 9 bases identical to TRBD1. V dropped 8 bases and J dropped 3; count of bases not matched to a gene: 7. Looked up from germline, CDR1 is MGHRA and CDR2 is YSYEKL. The CDR3 is 15 amino acids. CDR3 in amino acids: CASEPGQGPNEKLFF. DNA of the CDR3: TGCGCCAGCGAGCCGGGACAGGGACCTAATGAAAAACTGTTTTTT.

The count of this clone is one. The rearrangement uses TRBV9 and TRBJ2-7; the D is unclear. The CDR3 is 14 residues long. V lost 0 bases and J lost 2, with 9 bases in between. Germline loops: CDR1 SGDLS, CDR2 YYNGEE. The CDR3 bases are TGTGCCAGCAGCGTAGGAATAGCTGCCTACGAGCAGTACTTC. It encodes CASSVGIAAYEQYF.

The chain couples TRBV5-1 to TRBJ1-2; 7 bases agree with TRBD1. Germline lookup yields CDR1 SGHRS and CDR2 YFSETQ. The CDR3 extends over 14 amino acids. With 5 bases clipped from V and 8 bases from J, the junction kept 12 bases outside the gene matches. CDR3 sequence: CASRPRQGAYGYTF. Here the CDR3 DNA reads TGCGCCAGCAGGCCCAGACAGGGAGCCTACGGCTACACCTTC.

This chain links TRBV5-1 with TRBJ2-1; a weak D match, TRBD1 (8 bases). CDR1 and CDR2 (germline): SGHRS, YFSETQ. CDR3 size: 16 residues. The V gene lost 0 bases and the J gene lost 4 bases, with 14 bases spanning the gap. The CDR3 sequence: CASSLGYRGGYNEQFF. As DNA, the CDR3 is TGCGCCAGCAGCTTGGGGTACAGGGGGGGGTACAATGAGCAGTTCTTC.

The chain employs TRBV28 and TRBJ1-2, with 9 positions matching TRBD1. V shed 5 bases, J shed 5 bases, and the junction held 6 bases outside the gene matches. Germline lookup yields CDR1 MDHEN and CDR2 SYDVKM. The CDR3 is made up of 14 amino acids. CDR3 protein: CASSETGGQYGYTF. For the CDR3, the DNA is TGTGCCAGCAGTGAGACAGGGGGGCAGTATGGCTACACCTTC.

The table lists this clone with a few counts. The chain is built from TRBV5-1 and TRBJ1-3; no reliable D call. V lost 0 bases to trimming and J lost 2 bases, with 6 bases between them. Germline V gene sequence: CDR1 SGHRS, CDR2 YFSETQ. The CDR3 has 14 residues. The CDR3 loop reads CASSLEQAGNTIYF. DNA for the CDR3: TGCGCCAGCAGCTTGGAGCAGGCTGGAAACACCATATATTTT. Filled out from reference TRBV5-1 and TRBJ1-3, the complete variable domain reads KAGVTQTPRYLIKTRGQQVTLSCSPISGHRSVSWYQQTPGQGLQFLFEYFSETQRNKGNFPGRFSGRQFSNSRSEMNVSTLELGDSALYLCASSLEQAGNTIYFGEGSWLTVV.

The V call is TRBV29-1, the J call TRBJ2-6; D is possibly TRBD2 (6 bases). Germline V gene lookup returns CDR1 SQVTM and CDR2 ANQGSEA. The CDR3 runs to 17 residues. The CDR3 protein is CRGKGTSEDSGANVLTF. Written as DNA, the CDR3 is TGCAGGGGGAAAGGGACTTCGGAAGACTCTGGGGCCAACGTCCTGACTTTC.

The chain joins TRBV7-6 to TRBJ2-3, with D maybe TRBD1 (6 bases). Per the germline V gene, CDR1 is SGHVS and CDR2 is FNYEAQ. V lost 5 bases and J 0 bases, leaving 15 bases between the germline ends. This CDR3 is 16 amino acids long. CDR3 protein: CASSRTVPTSTDTQYF. CDR3 in DNA: TGTGCCAGCAGCCGGACAGTCCCAACCAGCACAGATACGCAGTATTTT.

The rearrangement uses TRBV4-2 and TRBJ2-3; D may be TRBD2 (7 bases). Looked up from germline, CDR1 is LGHNA and CDR2 is YNFKEQ. Trimming shortened V by 8 bases and J by 2 bases, and 23 bases separated the two germline ends. The CDR3 length is 17 residues. In nucleotides, the CDR3 is TGTGCCAGCCCCGTGGCGGCGGGGGCCTCCTACACAGATACGCAGTATTTT. Translated: CASPVAAGASYTDTQYF.

V usage is TRBV28 and J usage is TRBJ2-4; 12 nucleotides agree with TRBD2. V trimming: 5 bases; J trimming: 4 bases; junction bases outside the gene matches: 12. The CDR3 spans 18 residues. Germline lookup yields CDR1 MDHEN and CDR2 SYDVKM. The CDR3 loop is CASSPLLTSGRTKNIQYF. CDR3 sequence (DNA): TGTGCCAGCAGTCCCCTTCTGACTAGCGGGAGAACTAAAAACATTCAGTACTTC.

This clone was picked up one time. V gene TRBV4-3 combines with J gene TRBJ2-2; D uncertain. Germline CDR1 reads LGHNA; CDR2 reads YSLEER. The CDR3 spans 16 residues. Trimming took off 1 base at V and 9 bases at J, with 18 bases between the two ends. The DNA for the CDR3 is TGCGCCAGCAGCCAAGGAATGGGTGTGGGCATCCGGGAGCTGTTTTTT. It codes for CASSQGMGVGIRELFF.

The rearrangement joins TRBV27 to TRBJ1-2; TRBD1 matches at 9 bases. Trimming cost V 2 bases and J 4 bases; bases outside gene matches: 5. The germline V gene has CDR1 MNHEY and CDR2 SMNVEV (reference sequence). The CDR3 has 15 residues. This chain's CDR3 is CASSLGQGFIYGYTF. In nucleotides, the CDR3 is TGTGCCAGCAGTTTAGGACAGGGGTTCATCTATGGCTACACCTTC.

This chain uses TRBV15 with TRBJ1-4; a weak D match, TRBD1 (6 bases). The V gene lost 3 bases and the J gene lost 4 bases, with 21 bases spanning the gap. Germline-derived CDR1 and CDR2 are LNHNV and YYDKDF (reference sequence). This CDR3 region has 18 residues. In nucleotides, the CDR3 is TGTGCCACCAGCAGCGGACAGCGGCTTATTGAGTTTAATGAAAAACTGTTTTTT. Translation: CATSSGQRLIEFNEKLFF. The entire variable domain, with the rest obtained from reference TRBV15 and TRBJ1-4, is as follows: DAMVIQNPRYQVTQFGKPVTLSCSQTLNHNVMYWYQQKSSQAPKLLFHYYDKDFNNEADTPDNFQSRRPNTSFCFLDIRSPGLGDTAMYLCATSSGQRLIEFNEKLFFGSGTQLSVL.

This rearrangement joins TRBV7-9 to TRBJ2-2; D unresolved. With 5 bases removed from V and 4 bases from J, the gap between germline ends came to 20 bases. The CDR3 is 17 residues long. CDR1 and CDR2 from the germline V gene are SEHNR and FQNEAQ (reference sequence). The CDR3 DNA reads as TGTGCCAGCAGCCGCCGCAACGACATTCGGTCCACCGGGGAGCTGTTTTTT. Amino acid sequence: CASSRRNDIRSTGELFF. The whole variable domain, remainder taken from reference TRBV7-9 and TRBJ2-2, is DTGVSQNPRHKITKRGQNVTFRCDPISEHNRLYWYRQTLGQGPEFLTYFQNEAQLEKSRLLSDRFSAERPKGSFSTLEIQRTEQGDSAMYLCASSRRNDIRSTGELFFGEGSRLTVL.

The V call is TRBV10-3, the J call TRBJ1-2; 8 positions agree with TRBD1. The V gene's germline CDR1 is ENHRY and CDR2 SYGVKD. CDR3 size: 14 residues. With V trimmed by 8 bases and J by 8 bases, 13 bases remained unmatched. The CDR3 spells CAISSPEQGVGYTF. CDR3 DNA: TGTGCCATCTCCTCCCCAGAACAGGGGGTCGGCTACACCTTC.

This sequence joins TRBV20-1 and TRBJ2-1; D is undetermined. V was cut by 7 bases and J by 8 bases, with 12 bases left in between. Germline-derived CDR1 and CDR2 are DFQATT and SNEGSKA (reference sequence). This CDR3 has 11 amino acids. The CDR3 here is CSVEYPDEQFF. The CDR3 DNA sequence: TGCAGTGTTGAGTATCCCGATGAGCAGTTCTTC.

The V call is TRBV5-8, the J call TRBJ1-2, with 9 bases identical to TRBD1. Germline V gives CDR1 SGHTS, CDR2 YDEGEE. This CDR3 is 15 amino acids long. Trimming at V came to 0 bases and at J to 4 bases, leaving 4 bases not matched to a gene. CDR3 coding DNA: TGTGCCAGCAGCTTGGGGGGACAGGGCCCCTATGGCTACACCTTC. It translates to CASSLGGQGPYGYTF.

This clone was recorded once. The chain has TRBV28 and TRBJ2-5; 7 nucleotides match TRBD2. J lost 2 bases, V lost 7 bases, and 4 bases had no gene match. Germline lookup yields CDR1 MDHEN and CDR2 SYDVKM. This CDR3 region has 13 residues. CDR3 sequence (DNA): TGTGCCAGCAAGCCTAGCGGACAAGAGACCCAGTACTTC. The encoded protein is CASKPSGQETQYF.

The rearrangement uses TRBV11-2 and TRBJ1-1; the D gene is possibly TRBD1 (6 bases). The ends were cut back, 1 base at V and 1 base at J, with 13 bases in the middle. Germline CDR1 is SGHAT and CDR2 is FQNNGV. CDR3 length: 16 amino acids. CDR3 protein: CASSLAGGSTNTEAFF. The CDR3 coding sequence is TGTGCCAGCAGCTTAGCTGGGGGCTCCACGAACACTGAAGCTTTCTTT.

This chain connects TRBV9 to TRBJ1-4; possibly TRBD1 for D (6 bases). The V gene's germline CDR1 is SGDLS and CDR2 YYNGEE. V shed 3 bases and J shed 8 bases, with 14 bases lying between them. CDR3 size: 14 residues. The CDR3 sequence: CASSAQGTEEKLFF. CDR3 DNA sequence: TGTGCCAGCAGCGCACAGGGAACTGAAGAAAAACTGTTTTTT. Drawing the rest from reference TRBV9 and TRBJ1-4, the complete variable domain is DSGVTQTPKHLITATGQRVTLRCSPRSGDLSVYWYQQSLDQGLQFLIQYYNGEERAKGNILERFSAQQFPDLHSELNLSSLELGDSALYFCASSAQGTEEKLFFGSGTQLSVL.

This sequence joins TRBV6-5 and TRBJ2-7, with 7 bases matching TRBD2. The J segment lost 5 bases and the V segment lost 6 bases, leaving 7 bases of the junction unmatched. CDR1 MNHEY and CDR2 SVGAGI come from the germline V gene. The CDR3 length is 13 residues. CDR3 amino acids: CASRTPGGDEQYF. The CDR3 nucleotides are TGTGCCAGCAGGACTCCGGGAGGCGACGAGCAGTACTTC.

This clone was seen just once. V is TRBV19 and J is TRBJ2-7, with 9 nucleotides matching TRBD1. Per the germline V gene, CDR1 is LNHDA and CDR2 is SQIVND (reference sequence). The J segment lost 3 bases and the V segment lost 3 bases, leaving 6 bases of the junction unmatched. The CDR3 loop spans 15 amino acids. The CDR3 is CASSIGGTGSYEQYF. Here the CDR3 DNA reads TGTGCCAGTAGTATCGGTGGGACAGGGAGCTACGAGCAGTACTTC.

The CDR3 spells CASSLAMYNEQFF. The CDR3 DNA sequence: TGTGCCAGCAGCTTAGCTATGTACAATGAGCAGTTCTTC. The chain combines TRBV7-8 with TRBJ2-1; D ambiguous. Germline loops: CDR1 SGHVS, CDR2 FQNEAQ. Trimming stripped 0 bases from V and 4 bases from J, with 4 bases between. The CDR3 covers 13 residues.

The chain is built from TRBV7-9 and TRBJ2-2; the D is unclear. Per the germline V gene, CDR1 is SEHNR and CDR2 is FQNEAQ (reference sequence). V was trimmed by 5 bases and J by 2 bases, leaving 12 bases between them. This CDR3 is built from 15 residues. Here the CDR3 DNA reads TGTGCCAGCAGCCTGGGCCCTTCAAACACCGGGGAGCTGTTTTTT. As protein: CASSLGPSNTGELFF.